Described below is a single TCR beta chain sequence and its context. These data come from a study of blood T cell repertoires in COVID-19. Study-wide context: Sample material is recorded as cDNA or gDNA derived from T cells, B-cell-depleted T cells, or PBMCs.

Participants were aged about 18 to 90 years, lived in over 20 US areas, and enrolled virtually. Participants had their cohort set by participant-reported clinical history. Study processing details: Researchers report that nucleated cell counts were estimated from reference gene primer amplification. Only in-frame clones appear in the TCRdb table, and some are missing; sequencing was by immunoSEQ multiplex PCR. V and J calls and clone size are those listed in that table; D and trimming were worked out from the DNA. The sample lists fewer than 150,000 clones, around 86% occurring once. Germline CDR1 and CDR2: SGHVS and FQNEAQ. Trimming removed 5 bases at V and 3 bases at J, with 8 bases between. This CDR3 contains 12 residues.

Sequenced: PBMCs or T cells enriched from blood (not recorded which). The chain uses TRBV7-8 and TRBJ2-7; maybe TRBD1 (5 bases). This TCR was sampled from a man aged 30-40 years who had recovered from COVID-19. The CDR3, as DNA: TGTGCCAGCAGCCCGGACAACTACGAGCAGTACGTC. As protein: CASSPDNYEQYV.